The 9 T cell receptor beta chains below were found in one sample sequenced in a study of blood T cell repertoires in COVID-19. Clones were read by immunoSEQ multiplex PCR, and TCRdb kept only the in-frame ones, dropping some. The profile shows over 300,000 clones, roughly 90% of them singletons. The sample was peripheral blood. These receptors were obtained from a man between 18 and 29 years old who had recovered from COVID-19.

This chain joins TRBV5-4 and TRBJ2-5; 9 bases map to TRBD1. Germline-derived CDR1 and CDR2 are SGHNT and YYREEE (reference sequence). The ends lost 1 base at V and 2 bases at J; junction bases unmatched: 6. This CDR3 contains 16 residues. CDR3 DNA sequence: TGTGCCAGCAGCTTGTGGGGGACAGGGAGACAAGAGACCCAGTACTTC. Translation: CASSLWGTGRQETQYF.

The J gene is TRBJ2-5, the V gene TRBV13; D remains unclear. Per germline, CDR1 PRHDT and CDR2 FYEKMQ (reference sequence). The CDR3 runs 12 residues. Trimming removed 6 bases from V and 5 bases from J, with 10 bases in between. The CDR3 DNA sequence: TGTGCCAGCAGTGCTAGTGACGAGACCCAGTACTTC. Protein: CASSASDETQYF.

The rearrangement links TRBV2 to TRBJ1-1, with unresolved D. The germline V gene has CDR1 SNHLY and CDR2 FYNNEI. Trimming cost V 11 bases and J 0 bases, with 10 bases left between them. CDR3 length: 12 residues. The CDR3 region is CAAGWMNTEAFF. The CDR3 DNA reads as TGTGCCGCCGGGTGGATGAACACTGAAGCTTTCTTT.

This chain connects TRBV27 to TRBJ2-1, with 7 bases identical to TRBD1. The CDR3 totals 14 residues. Germline V gives CDR1 MNHEY, CDR2 SMNVEV (reference sequence). J gave up 2 bases and V 6 bases, and 4 bases lay outside the gene matches. In DNA form, the CDR3 reads TGTGCCAGCAGGGCCGGGACAGCCTACAATGAGCAGTTCTTC. This gives the protein CASRAGTAYNEQFF.

The V and J genes are TRBV5-5 and TRBJ2-3; D is possibly TRBD1 (6 bases). Germline V gene lookup returns CDR1 SGHKS and CDR2 YYEKEE (reference sequence). The V gene lost 4 bases and the J gene lost 6 bases, with 12 bases spanning the gap. This CDR3 region has 13 residues. CDR3 bases: TGTGCCAGCAGCAAAAAGGGGGAGGATACGCAGTATTTT. This translates into CASSKKGEDTQYF.

This chain uses TRBV6-2 or TRBV6-3 with TRBJ1-2; 7 bases map to TRBD1. Germline V gene sequence: CDR1 MNHEY, CDR2 SVGEGT. The J segment lost 8 bases and the V segment lost 4 bases, leaving 7 bases of the junction unmatched. The CDR3 covers 13 residues. This CDR3 reads CASSSQQGRGYTF. The CDR3 DNA reads as TGTGCCAGCAGTTCCCAACAGGGGAGGGGCTACACCTTC.

The chain is built from TRBV7-9 and TRBJ1-6, with D perhaps matching TRBD1 (6 bases). The CDR3 has 16 residues. The V end lost 3 bases, the J end lost 6 bases, and 15 bases lay between the germline ends. Germline lookup yields CDR1 SEHNR and CDR2 FQNEAQ (reference sequence). CDR3 sequence (DNA): TGTGCCAGCAGCTTGGGGGGGGCGAACCCTAATTCACCCCTCCACTTT. It is translated as CASSLGGANPNSPLHF.

The rearrangement joins TRBV3-1 (or the pseudogene TRBV3-2) to TRBJ1-1, with D possibly matching TRBD1 (5 bases). The germline CDR1 and CDR2 sequences are LGHDT and YNNKEL (reference sequence). CDR3 length: 14 residues. The V end lost 5 bases, the J end lost 2 bases, and 12 bases lay between the germline ends. CDR3: CASSLEGSNTEAFF. The CDR3 coding sequence is TGTGCCAGCAGCTTGGAGGGGTCAAACACTGAAGCTTTCTTT.

This clone has a single count. This chain uses TRBV11-2 with TRBJ1-5; the D gene is possibly TRBD1 (6 bases). The CDR3 extends over 15 amino acids. Germline CDR1 SGHAT, CDR2 FQNNGV. V was clipped by 0 bases and J by 2 bases, with 8 bases between them. The CDR3 DNA reads as TGTGCCAGCAGCTTAGAAGGGGGTGGCAATCAGCCCCAGCATTTT. Protein sequence: CASSLEGGGNQPQHF.